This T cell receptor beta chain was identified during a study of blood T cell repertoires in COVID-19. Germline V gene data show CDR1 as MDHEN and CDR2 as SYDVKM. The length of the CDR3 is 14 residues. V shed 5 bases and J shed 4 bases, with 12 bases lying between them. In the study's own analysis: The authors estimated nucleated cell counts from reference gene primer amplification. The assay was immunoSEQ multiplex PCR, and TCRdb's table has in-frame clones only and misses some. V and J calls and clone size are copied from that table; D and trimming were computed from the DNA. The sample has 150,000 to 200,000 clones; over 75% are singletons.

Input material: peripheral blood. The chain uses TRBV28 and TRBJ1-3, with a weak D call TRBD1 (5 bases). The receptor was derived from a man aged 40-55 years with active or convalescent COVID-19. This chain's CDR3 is CASSRYRKGNTIYF. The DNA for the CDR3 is TGTGCCAGCAGTAGATACAGGAAAGGAAACACCATATATTTT. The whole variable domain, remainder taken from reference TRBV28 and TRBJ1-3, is DVKVTQSSRYLVKRTGEKVFLECVQDMDHENMFWYRQDPGLGLRLIYFSYDVKMKEKGDIPEGYSVSREKKERFSLILESASTNQTSMYLCASSRYRKGNTIYFGEGSWLTVV.